The clone carrying this T cell receptor (beta chain) was seen repeatedly, ten times or more. Its specificity is unknown. Coverage ceases 3 residues before the CDR3 finishes, and the germline J gene fills in the end. Produced via immunoSEQ multiplex PCR; TCRdb's table is partial and in-frame only. The sample lists around 47,000 clones, none appearing once, the ten largest making up about 0.73%. This entry is derived from a study of T cell clonality in common variable immunodeficiency. Study results and limitations: The cause of increased CVID clonality remains unclear without subpopulation sequencing.

The CDR3 totals 14 residues. Trimming removed 10 bases from V and 3 bases from J; junction bases left unmatched: 8. Germline V gives CDR1 SNHLY, CDR2 FYNNEI. The rearrangement uses TRBV2 and TRBJ1-5, with TRBD1 identical over 8 bases. The receptor was derived from a person aged 18-70 years in good health. The sample taken for sequencing was peripheral blood mononuclear cells. The CDR3 DNA, read in part, is TGTGCCACCAGGACAGGGTATGACAATCAGCCC. This encodes CATRTGYDNQP. The CDR3 as a whole reads CATRTGYDNQPQHF.